The source of this T cell receptor (beta chain) is a study of post-analysis software for immune sequencing data. Germline-derived CDR1 and CDR2 are SGHTA and FQGNSA. The germline V and J ends were trimmed by 7 bases and 9 bases, with 16 bases remaining between them. There are 12 residues in the CDR3. TCR beta cDNA libraries included unique molecular identifiers. TCRdb re-analysed the PCR reads in MiXCR, keeping a single row per CDR3 protein. The sample has fewer than 850,000 distinct CDR3 sequences; more than 45% are singletons. Study results and caveats: TRBV segments more frequent in patients than in controls numbered several and included TRBV5-6, TRBV5-1 and TRBV20-1. Normalized Chao1 diversity was significantly reduced in patients versus controls.

Turning to this clonotype: The antigen remains undetermined.

Sequences were obtained from blood. The chain carries TRBV7-2 and TRBJ2-7, with D unclear. The sequence was obtained from a girl between 10 and 17 years old with multiple sclerosis. CDR3 nucleotide sequence: TGTACCAGCACGACTCGATGGGATACGCAGTACTTC. Its translation is CTSTTRWDTQYF.